Sequencing of this T cell receptor (beta chain) was carried out in a study of a mutant IDH1 vaccine in newly diagnosed glioma. Study-wide context: Treated patients, averaging roughly 44 years, were roughly 62% male and roughly 38% female. Beforehand, treatment had been radiotherapy, temozolomide, or both; the majority received both. Whole-study results and caveats: Apparently, pseudoprogression bore no relation to changes among the top peripheral T cell clonotypes.

Measured with immunoSEQ multiplex PCR; TCRdb has only the in-frame clones, and not every one. The sample consists of fewer than 50,000 clones, roughly 92% of them appearing once. The sample's time point: baseline, week 1 (first vaccination visit). Treatment in this sample: pre-vaccination baseline after standard-of-care therapy. Those who donated had recent WHO grade 3 or 4 IDH1-mutant, ATRX-lost astrocytomas. This clone was seen just once. The antigen is not known. Trimming took 2 bases from V and 5 from J, leaving 14 bases between them. The germline gives CDR1 SGHDT, CDR2 YYEEEE. The CDR3 length is 14 residues.

The chain joins TRBV5-6 to TRBJ2-7, with unresolved D. The starting material was PBMCs, obtained from a glioma patient treated with radiotherapy, temozolomide or both. The receptor was isolated from a man between 18 and 29 years old with glioma. The CDR3 loop is CASSFGLQSDEQYF. As DNA, the CDR3 is TGTGCCAGCAGCTTTGGCCTACAGTCGGACGAGCAGTACTTC.